The clone carrying this T cell receptor (beta chain) was detected only once. Unmatched junction bases numbered 10, after V lost 3 bases and J lost 5 bases. CDR3 size: 15 residues. CDR1 is GTSNPN and CDR2 is SVGIG in the germline V gene (reference sequence). About 0.5 to 1 ug RNA was reverse transcribed with random hexamers. MiXCR, applied by TCRdb to the immunoSEQ multiplex PCR reads, yields one record per CDR3 protein. Of roughly 150,000 distinct CDR3 sequences in the sample, roughly 94% were seen once. The T cells that were sequenced for TCR beta were CD8+ and CD4+ cells from blood. Bulk CD8+ and CD4+ cells came from magnetic negative isolation; CD8+ TEMRA by FACS. This sample is part of a study of CD8 T cells in Susac syndrome.

Specimen: CD4+ T cells from PBMCs. The rearrangement links TRBV30 to TRBJ1-2; 9 bases fit TRBD1. The TCR sequence derives from a human donor with multiple sclerosis. CDR3 sequence (DNA): TGTGCCTGGAGGCTTACAGGGGGCTCTCCATATGGCTACACCTTC. Protein product: CAWRLTGGSPYGYTF.